The clone carrying this T cell receptor (beta chain) was observed once. Its antigen is currently unknown. The data derive from a study of cytomegalovirus exposure and HLA in healthy donors. Study findings and constraints: V- and J-gene trimming in TCR beta was tied to a missense DCLRE1C variant by an analysis performed later. Later analysis identified 16,000 or so TCR beta sequences associated with HLA alleles, using a false discovery rate threshold of 0.05. Information on immune exposure was restricted to one variable (CMV serostatus).

V gave up 4 bases and J gave up 9 bases, with 13 bases separating them. CDR1 is GTSNPN and CDR2 is SVGIG in the germline V gene (reference sequence). The CDR3 spans 12 residues. Both 60 Vbeta primers and 13 Jbeta primers went into the PCR. TCRdb's copy holds only in-frame clones and misses some; the assay was immunoSEQ multiplex PCR. The data show more than 85,000 clones, with about three quarters seen just once and over 2% held by the top ten. This receptor was taken from a boy aged 5-17 years in good health and CMV-seronegative. V is TRBV30 and J is TRBJ1-3; D is unclear. The source material was PBMCs. CDR3 bases: TGTGCCTGGAAGGCGGCCCGAGGCACCATATATTTT. Its protein product is CAWKAARGTIYF.